The source of this T cell receptor (beta chain) is a study of T cells after yellow fever vaccination. Study-level findings and limits: Clones that expanded after primary vaccination mostly reappeared after the booster (approximately 96% CD4, 80% to 90% CD8). There was a small share of clonotypes that showed up in both the CD4 and CD8 compartments. A weaker but faster secondary response was observed, peaking on day 5 versus 15.

UMIs and a universal primer site were added when TCR cDNA was made by 5'RACE template switching. Each CDR3 protein is one row after TCRdb ran MiXCR on the 5' RACE reads. The sample records 100,000 to 150,000 distinct CDR3 sequences, around 7.7% being singletons. This clonotype was counted at least ten times. The antigen is not known. V lost 4 bases to trimming and J lost 6 bases; unmatched junction nucleotides: 3. CDR1 and CDR2 (germline): LGHNA, YSLEER. The CDR3 runs to 13 residues. The TCR comes from a man between 18 and 29 years old who received the YFV17D yellow fever vaccine. The material sequenced was CD4+ T cells sorted from PBMCs, taken roughly 10 days after the first yellow fever vaccination. The chain carries TRBV4-3 and TRBJ1-5; TRBD1 aligns across 7 bases. CDR3 coding DNA: TGCGCCAGCAGCCCGACAGGGATTCAGCCCCAGCATTTT. Translated, it gives CASSPTGIQPQHF.